The subject of this entry is one T cell receptor (beta chain). Its specificity is not known. Germline V gene lookup returns CDR1 SEHNR and CDR2 FQNEAQ (reference sequence). V dropped 5 bases and J dropped 8 bases, with 18 bases sitting between them. The CDR3 is 14 amino acids. The donors, all of them Caucasian adults, lived in Nashville, Tennessee. The sample is drawn from a study of shared clonotypes between healthy human individuals. Overall study: Per-donor plates numbered three CD4 naive, three CD4 memory, two CD8 naive and one CD8 memory.

Generated by immunoSEQ multiplex PCR, the TCRdb table keeps only in-frame clones and is missing some. The table includes 550,000 to 700,000 clones, 73% detected once. Findings and caveats of the study: Shared clonotypes: approximately 5.3% naive CD4, 3.5% to 4% naive CD8, 2.3% memory CD4, 0.4% memory CD8.

The material sequenced was memory CD4+ T cells sorted from blood. Subset reported: CD45RA-negative fraction. V is TRBV7-9 and J is TRBJ1-2; D perhaps matches TRBD1 (5 bases). The source of this sequence is a woman aged 25 to 39 in good health. CDR3 bases: TGTGCCAGCAGCCCGCTCCAGGGTTCGTTGGGCTACACCTTC. Protein: CASSPLQGSLGYTF.